The entry below gives a single T cell receptor (beta chain) sequence along with its context. This sample was taken from a study of blood T cell repertoires in COVID-19. CDR3 length equals 19 residues. Per germline, CDR1 SGDLS and CDR2 YYNGEE. V shed 3 bases, J shed 5 bases, and the junction held 19 bases outside the gene matches. The authors' processing: Researchers report that nucleated cell counts were estimated from reference gene primer amplification. Produced via immunoSEQ multiplex PCR; TCRdb's table is partial and in-frame only. The V and J calls and clone size are taken from that table; D and trimming were inferred from the DNA. Altogether roughly 330,000 clones are present, around four fifths being singletons, with the ten largest covering 1% to 1.5%.

Specimen: peripheral blood. The rearrangement uses TRBV9 and TRBJ2-5, with TRBD2 matching 10 bases. The receptor was derived from a woman between 50 and 59 years old with acute or convalescent COVID-19. The CDR3: CASSGKEGKTSGKGETQYF. The CDR3 DNA reads as TGTGCCAGCAGCGGAAAGGAAGGGAAAACTAGCGGGAAGGGGGAGACCCAGTACTTC.